These 17 T cell receptor beta chains came from one sample sequenced in a study of blood T cell repertoires in COVID-19. Measured with immunoSEQ multiplex PCR; TCRdb has only the in-frame clones, and not every one. The data show under 300,000 clones, more than 85% seen once. Sequencing used peripheral blood. The receptor source for this set is a woman aged 65 to 85 with active or convalescent COVID-19.

J is TRBJ2-7 and V is TRBV2, with 8 bases lining up with TRBD1. V shed 5 bases, J shed 1 base, and the junction held 4 bases outside the gene matches. Germline lookup yields CDR1 SNHLY and CDR2 FYNNEI. The CDR3 has 14 amino acids. CDR3 DNA: TGTGCCAGCAGTCGGGGACAGGAGTCCTACGAGCAGTACTTC. Translation: CASSRGQESYEQYF.

The chain employs TRBV7-2 and TRBJ2-7; 7 bases match TRBD2. The CDR3 runs to 14 residues. After removal of 0 bases from V and 2 bases from J, the junction contained 1 base not matched to a gene. Germline CDR1 is SGHTA and CDR2 is FQGNSA. This CDR3 is CASSLALAAYEQYF. CDR3 in DNA: TGTGCCAGCAGCTTAGCGCTAGCGGCCTACGAGCAGTACTTC.

The chain joins TRBV5-1 to TRBJ1-1; no clear D. The V gene's germline CDR1 is SGHRS and CDR2 YFSETQ. This CDR3 is built from 12 residues. V lost 6 bases and J 4 bases, leaving 10 bases between the germline ends. This CDR3 reads CASTDLGTEAFF. In DNA, the CDR3 is TGCGCCAGCACCGACTTAGGCACTGAAGCTTTCTTT.

V and J are TRBV29-1 and TRBJ2-7; D is perhaps TRBD2 (5 bases). CDR1 and CDR2 from the germline V gene are SQVTM and ANQGSEA. The V and J ends lost 8 bases and 7 bases respectively, with 21 bases between them. The CDR3 runs 13 residues. The chain's CDR3 is CSTVDTDYEEQYF. In DNA form, the CDR3 reads TGCAGCACCGTTGATACCGACTACGAAGAGCAGTACTTC.

This chain uses TRBV15 with TRBJ2-7; possible D gene TRBD2, 5 bases. Trimming shortened V by 0 bases and J by 3 bases, and 9 bases separated the two germline ends. The CDR3 runs 14 residues. The V gene's germline CDR1 is LNHNV and CDR2 YYDKDF (reference sequence). The CDR3 here is CATSRDGEYYEQYF. The CDR3 DNA follows: TGTGCCACCAGCAGAGACGGGGAGTACTACGAGCAGTACTTC.

V and J are TRBV9 and TRBJ1-1; no definite D call. V was trimmed by 0 bases and J by 2 bases, leaving 14 bases between them. CDR3 length equals 16 residues. The germline V gene has CDR1 SGDLS and CDR2 YYNGEE. The CDR3 sequence is CASSVGLSFENTEAFF. The CDR3 coding sequence is TGTGCCAGCAGCGTAGGCTTAAGCTTTGAAAACACTGAAGCTTTCTTT.

The V and J genes are TRBV2 and TRBJ2-3, with D tentatively TRBD1 (6 bases). Per germline, CDR1 SNHLY and CDR2 FYNNEI. The CDR3 is 16 residues long. Between the trimmed V and J ends, which lost 4 bases and 1 base, there was a span of 15 bases. The CDR3: CASSGPGTQRTDTQYF. CDR3 coding DNA: TGTGCCAGCAGTGGCCCCGGGACACAACGCACAGATACGCAGTATTTT.

The chain carries TRBV5-4 and TRBJ1-5; the D gene is possibly TRBD1 (5 bases). The CDR3 runs 13 residues. Per the germline V gene, CDR1 is SGHNT and CDR2 is YYREEE (reference sequence). V shed 1 base and J shed 8 bases, with 10 bases lying between them. CDR3: CASSLPGGEPQHF. In nucleotides, the CDR3 is TGTGCCAGCAGCTTGCCGGGGGGGGAGCCCCAGCATTTT.

The rearrangement joins TRBV5-4 to TRBJ1-2; TRBD1 matches 8 bases. Germline assignment: CDR1 SGHNT and CDR2 YYREEE (reference sequence). V lost 0 bases, J lost 9 bases, and 7 bases stayed unmatched. This CDR3 region has 14 residues. The chain's CDR3 is CASSLASTGASYTF. The CDR3 bases are TGTGCCAGCAGCTTGGCTTCGACAGGGGCGAGCTACACCTTC.

The chain joins TRBV6-2 or TRBV6-3 to TRBJ1-1; D might be TRBD1 (5 bases). Germline CDR1 is MNHEY and CDR2 is SVGEGT. This CDR3 is 15 amino acids long. Trimming cost V 0 bases and J 0 bases, with 8 bases left between them. CDR3: CASSYSPGLNTEAFF. CDR3 DNA: TGTGCCAGCAGTTACTCTCCAGGGTTGAACACTGAAGCTTTCTTT.

In the case of this clone: Different DNA sequences within this sample yield the same CDR3. CDR3 sequence reads: CASSSDRVGQPQHF. In nucleotides, the CDR3 is TGTGCCAGCAGCTCCGACAGGGTTGGGCAGCCCCAGCATTTT. V and J are TRBV7-2 and TRBJ1-5, with 7 bases fitting TRBD1. V dropped 4 bases and J dropped 7; count of bases not matched to a gene: 7. The CDR3 extends over 14 amino acids. Germline CDR1 reads SGHTA; CDR2 reads FQGNSA.

The chain joins TRBV4-3 to TRBJ1-5; no clear D. This CDR3 comprises 13 residues. The V end lost 1 base, the J end lost 6 bases, and 7 bases lay between the germline ends. The germline V gene has CDR1 LGHNA and CDR2 YSLEER. CDR3 DNA sequence: TGCGCCAGCAGCCAAGGAGGACTTCAGCCCCAGCATTTT. Encoded protein: CASSQGGLQPQHF.

This clone was seen more than once but under ten times. V is TRBV7-9 and J is TRBJ1-2; D call uncertain. The germline V gene encodes CDR1 SEHNR and CDR2 FQNEAQ (reference sequence). This CDR3 has 13 amino acids. V was clipped by 5 bases and J by 3 bases, with 10 bases between them. Written as DNA, the CDR3 is TGTGCCAGCAGCCCGGACGGGGACTATGGCTACACCTTC. The encoded protein is CASSPDGDYGYTF.

The rearrangement uses TRBV29-1 and TRBJ1-3; D remains unclear. This CDR3 is built from 12 residues. V shed 3 bases and J shed 3 bases, with 6 bases lying between them. CDR1 is SQVTM, CDR2 ANQGSEA, per germline. The CDR3 DNA is TGCAGCGTTGACTATGGTGGAAACACCATATATTTT. It codes for CSVDYGGNTIYF.

This chain connects TRBV6-2 or TRBV6-3 to TRBJ1-2, with TRBD1 as a possible D gene (6 bases). The CDR3 extends over 15 amino acids. Germline CDR1 MNHEY, CDR2 SVGEGT. Trimming took 6 bases from V and 1 from J, leaving 15 bases between them. CDR3 in amino acids: CASSPSPQGNYGYTF. DNA for the CDR3: TGTGCCAGCAGCCCTTCCCCACAGGGTAACTATGGCTACACCTTC.

A remark on this clone: The junction departs from the called germline gene at one end, perhaps through a read error. CDR3 DNA: TGTGCCAGCGGGCAGGGGAGTGTAACAGATGCGCAGTATTTT. This sequence encodes CASGQGSVTDAQYF. The chain couples TRBV2 to TRBJ2-3, with TRBD1 as a possible D gene (6 bases). The CDR3 runs to 14 residues. Germline CDR1 reads SNHLY; CDR2 reads FYNNEI.

About this clone itself: This same CDR3 is encoded by further DNA sequences in the sample. The chain carries TRBV19 and TRBJ1-4, with TRBD1 identical over 8 bases. J gave up 8 bases and V 5 bases, and 4 bases lay outside the gene matches. The CDR3 is 13 residues long. CDR1 is LNHDA and CDR2 is SQIVND in the germline V gene (reference sequence). Written as DNA, the CDR3 is TGTGCCAGTAGTGAACAGGGGGACGAAAAACTGTTTTTT. This codes for CASSEQGDEKLFF.